The clone carrying this T cell receptor (beta chain) was detected once. As yet, its antigen is unknown. These data belong to a study of long-term antiretroviral therapy in people with HIV. Study outcomes and limitations: Pre-ART clonal expansion yielded clones that dominated the repertoire at all time points.

The length of the CDR3 is 15 residues. The assay, immunoSEQ v3.0, was run at survey level. The table came from immunoSEQ multiplex PCR; TCRdb's copy has only in-frame clones and leaves some out. The table lists fewer than 45,000 clones, about 80% of them singletons. The material was unsorted PBMCs, obtained 3.4 years after starting antiretroviral therapy. This chain links TRBV7-5 with TRBJ2-5; TRBD2, the table's D call, lacks a check against the DNA. TRBV7-5 is deemed a pseudogene. The receptor was derived from a man aged 25-40 years with HIV. The CDR3 coding sequence is TGTGCCAGAAGCTTAAGGTGGGGGGGTGGGGAGACCCAGTACTTC. This codes for CARSLRWGGGETQYF.